This T cell receptor (beta chain) was captured by sequencing in a study of beta chain features in type 1 diabetes. Findings of the study overall: PCR might favor shorter templates, equally in patients and controls. Shorter TCRB CDR3s, moderately but significantly so, were found in Type 1 diabetes patients in all four CD4+ subsets. Sequencing from cDNA could over-represent high-TCR-expressing cells.

This CDR3 has 11 residues. Per the germline V gene, CDR1 is SEHNR and CDR2 is FQNEAQ (reference sequence). The V and J ends lost 5 bases and 3 bases respectively, with 4 bases between them. TCRB transcripts that were expressed got sequenced, as all of the isolated RNA had been reverse transcribed. TCRdb's table, derived via immunoSEQ multiplex PCR, lists solely in-frame clones and lacks some. This table holds 150,000 to 190,000 clones, about a tenth found once. About 110 mL of blood, on average, came from one heparinised draw per donor. This clone has more than one count but fewer than ten. Its matching antigen is unknown.

The V call is TRBV7-9, the J call TRBJ1-1; no definite D call. The sequence was obtained from a man aged 25-45 years with type 1 diabetes. Sequenced material: central memory CD4+ T cells from blood. CDR3 amino acids: CASSEYTEAFF. The CDR3 DNA is TGTGCCAGCAGCGAGTACACTGAAGCTTTCTTT.